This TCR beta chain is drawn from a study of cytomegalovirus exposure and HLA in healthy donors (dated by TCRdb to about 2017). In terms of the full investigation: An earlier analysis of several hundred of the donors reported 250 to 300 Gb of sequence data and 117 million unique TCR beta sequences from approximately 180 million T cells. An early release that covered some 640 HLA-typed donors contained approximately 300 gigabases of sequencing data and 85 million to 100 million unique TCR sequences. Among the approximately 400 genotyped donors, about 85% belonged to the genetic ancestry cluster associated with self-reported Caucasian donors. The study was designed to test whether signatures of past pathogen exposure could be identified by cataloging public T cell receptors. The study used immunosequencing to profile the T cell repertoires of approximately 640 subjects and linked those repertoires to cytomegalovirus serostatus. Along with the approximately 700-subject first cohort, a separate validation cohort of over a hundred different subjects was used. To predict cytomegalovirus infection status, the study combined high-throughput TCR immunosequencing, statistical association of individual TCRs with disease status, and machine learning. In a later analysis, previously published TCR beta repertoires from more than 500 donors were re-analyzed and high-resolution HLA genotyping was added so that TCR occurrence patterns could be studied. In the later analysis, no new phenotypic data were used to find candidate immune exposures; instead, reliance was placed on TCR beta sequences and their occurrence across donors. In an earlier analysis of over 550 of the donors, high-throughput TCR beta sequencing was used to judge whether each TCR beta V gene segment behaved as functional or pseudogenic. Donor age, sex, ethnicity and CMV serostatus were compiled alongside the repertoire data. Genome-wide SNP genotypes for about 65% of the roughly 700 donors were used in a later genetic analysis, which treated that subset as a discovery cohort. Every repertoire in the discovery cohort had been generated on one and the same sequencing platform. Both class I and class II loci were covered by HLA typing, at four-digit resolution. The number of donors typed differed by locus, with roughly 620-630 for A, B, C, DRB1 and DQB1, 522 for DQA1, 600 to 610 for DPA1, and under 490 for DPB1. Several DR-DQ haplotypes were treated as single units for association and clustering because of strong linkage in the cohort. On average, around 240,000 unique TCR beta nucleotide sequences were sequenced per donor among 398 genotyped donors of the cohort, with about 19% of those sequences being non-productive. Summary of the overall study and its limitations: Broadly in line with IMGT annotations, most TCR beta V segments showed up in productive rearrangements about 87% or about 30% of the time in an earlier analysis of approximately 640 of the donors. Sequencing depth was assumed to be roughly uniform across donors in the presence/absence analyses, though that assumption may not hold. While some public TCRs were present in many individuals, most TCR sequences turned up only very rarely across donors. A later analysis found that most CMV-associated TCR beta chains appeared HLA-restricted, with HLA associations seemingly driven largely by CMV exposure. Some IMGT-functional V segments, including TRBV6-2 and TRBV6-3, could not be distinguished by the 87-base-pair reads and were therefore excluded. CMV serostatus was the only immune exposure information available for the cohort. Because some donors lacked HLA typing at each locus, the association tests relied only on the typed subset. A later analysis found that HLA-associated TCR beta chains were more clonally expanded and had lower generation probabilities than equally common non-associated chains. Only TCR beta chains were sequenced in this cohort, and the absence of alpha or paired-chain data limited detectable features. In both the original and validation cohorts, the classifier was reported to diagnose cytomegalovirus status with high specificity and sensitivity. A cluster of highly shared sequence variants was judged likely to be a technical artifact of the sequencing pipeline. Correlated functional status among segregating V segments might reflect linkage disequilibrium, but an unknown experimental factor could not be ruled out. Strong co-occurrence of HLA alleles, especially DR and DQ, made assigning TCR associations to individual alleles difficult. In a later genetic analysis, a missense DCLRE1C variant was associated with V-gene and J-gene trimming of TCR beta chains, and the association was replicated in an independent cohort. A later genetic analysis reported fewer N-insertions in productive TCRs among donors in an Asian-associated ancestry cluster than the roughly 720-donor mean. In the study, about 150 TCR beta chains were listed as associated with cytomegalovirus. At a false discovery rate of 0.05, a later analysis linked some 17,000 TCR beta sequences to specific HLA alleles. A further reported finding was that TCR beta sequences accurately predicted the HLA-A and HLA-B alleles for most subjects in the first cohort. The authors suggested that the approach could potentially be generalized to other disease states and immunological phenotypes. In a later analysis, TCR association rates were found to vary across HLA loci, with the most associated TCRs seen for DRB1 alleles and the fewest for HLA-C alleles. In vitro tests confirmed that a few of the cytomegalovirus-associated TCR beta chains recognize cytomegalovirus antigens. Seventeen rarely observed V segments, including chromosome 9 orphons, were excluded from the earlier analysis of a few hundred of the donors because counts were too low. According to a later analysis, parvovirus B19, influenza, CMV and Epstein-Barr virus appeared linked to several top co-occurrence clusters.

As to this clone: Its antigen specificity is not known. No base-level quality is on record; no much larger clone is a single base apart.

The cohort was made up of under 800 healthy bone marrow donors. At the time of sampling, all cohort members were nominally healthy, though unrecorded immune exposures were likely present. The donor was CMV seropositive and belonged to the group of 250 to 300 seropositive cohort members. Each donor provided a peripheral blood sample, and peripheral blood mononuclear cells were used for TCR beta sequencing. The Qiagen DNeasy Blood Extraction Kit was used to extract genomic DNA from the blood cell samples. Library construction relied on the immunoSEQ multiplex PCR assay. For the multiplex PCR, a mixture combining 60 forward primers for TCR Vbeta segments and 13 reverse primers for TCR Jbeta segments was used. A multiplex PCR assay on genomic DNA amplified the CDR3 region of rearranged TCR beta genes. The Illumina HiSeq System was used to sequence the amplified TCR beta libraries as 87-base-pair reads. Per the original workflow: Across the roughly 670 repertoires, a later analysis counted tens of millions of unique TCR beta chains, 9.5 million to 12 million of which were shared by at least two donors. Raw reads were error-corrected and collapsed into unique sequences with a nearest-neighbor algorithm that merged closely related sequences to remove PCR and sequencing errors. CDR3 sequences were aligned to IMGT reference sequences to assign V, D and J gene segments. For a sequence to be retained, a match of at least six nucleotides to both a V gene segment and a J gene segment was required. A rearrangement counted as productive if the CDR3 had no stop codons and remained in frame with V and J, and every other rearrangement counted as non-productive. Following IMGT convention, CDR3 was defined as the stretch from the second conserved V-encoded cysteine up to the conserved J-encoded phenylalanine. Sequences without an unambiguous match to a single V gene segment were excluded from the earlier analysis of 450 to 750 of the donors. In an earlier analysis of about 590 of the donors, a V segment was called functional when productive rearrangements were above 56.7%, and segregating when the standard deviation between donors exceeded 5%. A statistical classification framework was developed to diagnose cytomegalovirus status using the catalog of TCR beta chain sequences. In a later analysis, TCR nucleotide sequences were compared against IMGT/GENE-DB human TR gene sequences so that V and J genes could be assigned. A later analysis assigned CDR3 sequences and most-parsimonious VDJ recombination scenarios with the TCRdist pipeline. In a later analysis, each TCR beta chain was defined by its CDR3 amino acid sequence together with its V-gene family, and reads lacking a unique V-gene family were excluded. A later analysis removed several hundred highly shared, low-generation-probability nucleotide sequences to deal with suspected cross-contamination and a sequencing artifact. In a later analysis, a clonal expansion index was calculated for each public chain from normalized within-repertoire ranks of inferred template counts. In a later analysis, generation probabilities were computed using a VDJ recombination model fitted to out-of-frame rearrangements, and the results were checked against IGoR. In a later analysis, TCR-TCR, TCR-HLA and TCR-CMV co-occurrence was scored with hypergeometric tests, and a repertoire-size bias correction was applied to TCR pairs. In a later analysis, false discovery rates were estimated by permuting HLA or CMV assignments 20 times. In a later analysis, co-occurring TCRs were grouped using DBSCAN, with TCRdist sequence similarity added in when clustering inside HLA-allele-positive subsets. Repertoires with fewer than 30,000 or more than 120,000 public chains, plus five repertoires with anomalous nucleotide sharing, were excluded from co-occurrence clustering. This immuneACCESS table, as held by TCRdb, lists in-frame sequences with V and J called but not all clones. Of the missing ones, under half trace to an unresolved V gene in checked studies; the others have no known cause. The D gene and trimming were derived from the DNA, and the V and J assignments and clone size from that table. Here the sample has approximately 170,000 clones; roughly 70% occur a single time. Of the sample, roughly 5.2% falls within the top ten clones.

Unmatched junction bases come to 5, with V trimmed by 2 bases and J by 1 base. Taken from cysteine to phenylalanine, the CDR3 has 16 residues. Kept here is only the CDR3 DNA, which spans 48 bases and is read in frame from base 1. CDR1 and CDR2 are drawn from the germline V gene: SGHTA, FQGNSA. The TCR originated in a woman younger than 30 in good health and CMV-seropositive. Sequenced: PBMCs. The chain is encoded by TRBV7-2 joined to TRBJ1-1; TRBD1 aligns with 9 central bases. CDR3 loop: CASSLRTGARNTEAFF. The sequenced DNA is TGTGCCAGCAGCTTACGGACAGGGGCCAGGAACACTGAAGCTTTCTTT.